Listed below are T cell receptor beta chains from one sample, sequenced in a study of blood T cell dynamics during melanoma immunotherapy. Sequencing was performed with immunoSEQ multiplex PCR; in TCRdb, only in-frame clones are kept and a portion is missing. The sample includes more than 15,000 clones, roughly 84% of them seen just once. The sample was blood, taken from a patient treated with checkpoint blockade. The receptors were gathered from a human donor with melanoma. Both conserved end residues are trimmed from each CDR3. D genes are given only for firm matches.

ASSAKTSGIAEQY TRBD2 TRBV6-5
ASSPGTINSPLH NA TRBV9
ASSFQGLASTDTQY NA TRBV7-2
ASRNPQAGRVGYT NA TRBV19
ASSRPSGPMGDTQY TRBD2 TRBV28
ASSIGQGRNTIY NA TRBV19
ASSEENEQF NA TRBV2
ASRGWGSSTDTQY NA TRBV27
ASSQEFTGVYGYT TRBD1 TRBV4-3
ASRPGLAGATTDTQY TRBD2 TRBV27
ASSPLEGNSPLH NA TRBV18
ASSPPGGNEQF NA TRBV7-9
ASRRTGLYEQY TRBD1 TRBV6-5
ASITPWGNEQF NA TRBV28
ASSQSPGGDTDTQY TRBD2 TRBV4-2
ASSVGLGDYHLETQY TRBD2 TRBV9
ASSLIKQARNTEAF NA TRBV7-8
ASSPRSTSGQSYEQY TRBD2 TRBV7-2
ASSPREKSYNEQF NA TRBV9
ASSSDRVINEQF TRBD1 TRBV7-3
ASISPPTEAF NA TRBV27
ASRNLATNEKLF NA TRBV19
ASSQRTASSGANVLT NA TRBV7-9
ASSPLAQTYGYT NA TRBV7-2
ASSRGRGGYNEQF NA TRBV18
ASSSVGEYEQY NA TRBV28
AWSPWTENTEAF NA TRBV30
ASSLVWTGVGTYNEQF TRBD1 TRBV11-1